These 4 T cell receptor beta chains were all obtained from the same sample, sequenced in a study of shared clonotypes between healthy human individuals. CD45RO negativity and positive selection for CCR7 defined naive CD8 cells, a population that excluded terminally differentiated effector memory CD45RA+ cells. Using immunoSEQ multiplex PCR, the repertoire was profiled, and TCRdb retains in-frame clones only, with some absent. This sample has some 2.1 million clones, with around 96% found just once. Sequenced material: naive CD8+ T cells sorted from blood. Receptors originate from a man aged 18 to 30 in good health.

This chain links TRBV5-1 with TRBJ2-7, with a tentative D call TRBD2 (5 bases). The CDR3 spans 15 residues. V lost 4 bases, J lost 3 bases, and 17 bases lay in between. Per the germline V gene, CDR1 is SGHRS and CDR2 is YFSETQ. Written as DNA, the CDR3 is TGCGCCAGCAGCAAGGGCCAGGACGGGGTCTACGAGCAGTACTTC. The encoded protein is CASSKGQDGVYEQYF.

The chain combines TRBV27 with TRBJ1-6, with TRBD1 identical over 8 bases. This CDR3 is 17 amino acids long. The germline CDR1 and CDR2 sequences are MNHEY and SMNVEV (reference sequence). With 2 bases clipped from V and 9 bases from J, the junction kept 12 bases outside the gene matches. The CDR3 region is CASSLGPGQAVGSPLHF. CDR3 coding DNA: TGTGCCAGCAGTTTAGGGCCGGGACAGGCCGTTGGTTCACCCCTCCACTTT.

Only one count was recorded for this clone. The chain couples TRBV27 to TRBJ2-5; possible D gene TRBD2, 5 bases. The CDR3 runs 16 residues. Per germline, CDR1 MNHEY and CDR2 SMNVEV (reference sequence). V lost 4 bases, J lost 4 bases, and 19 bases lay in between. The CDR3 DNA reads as TGTGCCAGCAGTTCGGGGTGGGGAGTTGACGCAGAGACCCAGTACTTC. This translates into CASSSGWGVDAETQYF.

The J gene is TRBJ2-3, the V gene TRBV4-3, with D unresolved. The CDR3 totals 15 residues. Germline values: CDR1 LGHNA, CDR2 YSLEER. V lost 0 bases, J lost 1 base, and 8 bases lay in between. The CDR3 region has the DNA TGCGCCAGCAGCCAAGAAGTAATAGGCACAGATACGCAGTATTTT. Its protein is CASSQEVIGTDTQYF.